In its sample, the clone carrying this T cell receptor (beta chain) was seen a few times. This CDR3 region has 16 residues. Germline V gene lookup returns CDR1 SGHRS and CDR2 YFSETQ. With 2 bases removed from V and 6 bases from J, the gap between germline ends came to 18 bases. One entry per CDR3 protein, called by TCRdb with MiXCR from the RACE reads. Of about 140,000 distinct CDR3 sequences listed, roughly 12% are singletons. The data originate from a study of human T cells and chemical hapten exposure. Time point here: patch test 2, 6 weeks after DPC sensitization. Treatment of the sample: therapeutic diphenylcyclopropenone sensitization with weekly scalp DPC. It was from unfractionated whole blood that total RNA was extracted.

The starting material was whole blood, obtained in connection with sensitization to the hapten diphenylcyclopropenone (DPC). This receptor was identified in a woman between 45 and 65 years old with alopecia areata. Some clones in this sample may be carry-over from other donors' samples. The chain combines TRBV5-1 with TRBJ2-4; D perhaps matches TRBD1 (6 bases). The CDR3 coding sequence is TGCGCCAGCAGCTTATCGGCAGGGGTTGGGGGAAACATTCAGTACTTC. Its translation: CASSLSAGVGGNIQYF.